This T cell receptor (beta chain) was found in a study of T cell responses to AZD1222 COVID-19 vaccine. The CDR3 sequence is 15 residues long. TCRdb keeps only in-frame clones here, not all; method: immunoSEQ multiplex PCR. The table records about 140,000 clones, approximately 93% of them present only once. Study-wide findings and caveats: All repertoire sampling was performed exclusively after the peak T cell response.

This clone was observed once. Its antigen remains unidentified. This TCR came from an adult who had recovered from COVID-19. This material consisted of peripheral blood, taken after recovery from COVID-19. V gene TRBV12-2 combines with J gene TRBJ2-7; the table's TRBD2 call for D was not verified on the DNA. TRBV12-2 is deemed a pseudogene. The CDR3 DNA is TGTGCAAGTCGCTCCCGGCGGGGAGGGGTGTACGAGCAGTACTTC. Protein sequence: CASRSRRGGVYEQYF.